The rows below give T cell receptor beta chains drawn from one sample of a study of OX40 agonist ivuxolimab in advanced cancers. Sequencing was performed with immunoSEQ multiplex PCR; in TCRdb, only in-frame clones are kept and a portion is missing. The sample has 50,000 to 65,000 clones; approximately 90% are singletons. Here the sequenced sample was CD4+ or CD8+ T cells sorted from blood, taken in a trial of the OX40 agonist ivuxolimab. The source is an adult with an advanced solid tumor such as melanoma, head and neck, liver or kidney cancer. CDR3s include the opening cysteine and the closing phenylalanine or tryptophan. The order of the fields is J gene, clone size, V gene, D gene, CDR3 protein, CDR3 DNA. D genes are given only for firm matches. A row's size may be missing; if present it is once, few, many or a size class.

J: TRBJ2-7; size: -; V: TRBV7-6; D: TRBD2; CDR3: CATATSGGSYEQYF; DNA: TGTGCCACCGCGACTAGCGGGGGGAGCTACGAGCAGTACTTC
J: TRBJ1-3; size: -; V: TRBV7-2; D: TRBD1; CDR3: CASSLQGAGGNTIYF; DNA: TGTGCCAGCAGCCTACAGGGGGCTGGCGGAAACACCATATATTTT
J: TRBJ1-4; size: -; V: TRBV29-1; D: -; CDR3: CSVGARGTNEKLFF; DNA: TGCAGCGTTGGAGCCAGGGGAACTAATGAAAAACTGTTTTTT
J: TRBJ1-1; size: -; V: TRBV5-6; D: -; CDR3: CASIQNPWDTEAFF; DNA: TGTGCCAGCATCCAGAACCCATGGGACACTGAAGCTTTCTTT
J: TRBJ1-6; size: -; V: TRBV25-1; D: -; CDR3: CASSAAPDASPLHF; DNA: TGTGCCAGCAGTGCGGCGCCCGACGCGTCACCCCTCCACTTT
J: TRBJ2-3; size: -; V: TRBV6-5; D: -; CDR3: CASSEDTQYF; DNA: TGTGCCAGCAGTGAAGATACGCAGTATTTT
J: TRBJ2-5; size: -; V: TRBV7-3; D: TRBD2; CDR3: CASSLGTSLYGETQYF; DNA: TGTGCCAGCAGCTTAGGGACTAGCCTATATGGAGAGACCCAGTACTTC
J: TRBJ2-1; size: -; V: TRBV7-9; D: -; CDR3: CASSWQMAYNEQFF; DNA: TGTGCCAGCAGCTGGCAGATGGCCTACAATGAGCAGTTCTTC
J: TRBJ2-1; size: -; V: TRBV21-1; D: -; CDR3: CASSENGQIYNEQFF; DNA: TGTGCCAGCAGCGAAAACGGACAGATTTACAATGAGCAGTTCTTC
J: TRBJ2-1; size: once; V: TRBV6-1; D: -; CDR3: CASKVWGEQFF; DNA: TGTGCCAGCAAGGTATGGGGTGAGCAGTTCTTC
J: TRBJ2-7; size: -; V: TRBV30; D: -; CDR3: CAWSESTYEQYF; DNA: TGTGCCTGGAGTGAGAGCACCTACGAGCAGTACTTC
J: TRBJ2-3; size: -; V: TRBV5-1; D: -; CDR3: CASSLSDLYTDTQYF; DNA: TGCGCCAGCAGCTTGTCGGACCTATACACAGATACGCAGTATTTT
J: TRBJ1-1; size: -; V: TRBV7-8; D: -; CDR3: CASRQSKGGGTEAFF; DNA: TGTGCCAGCAGGCAGTCCAAAGGAGGTGGCACTGAAGCTTTCTTT
J: TRBJ1-1; size: -; V: TRBV5-1; D: -; CDR3: CASSLRGSEAFF; DNA: TGCGCCAGCAGCTTGAGGGGGTCTGAAGCTTTCTTT
J: TRBJ1-1; size: few; V: TRBV30; D: -; CDR3: CAWDRRLNTEAFF; DNA: TGTGCCTGGGATAGACGGTTGAACACTGAAGCTTTCTTT
J: TRBJ2-7; size: few; V: TRBV9; D: -; CDR3: CASNMIGDNEQYF; DNA: TGTGCCAGCAACATGATAGGGGACAACGAGCAGTACTTC
J: TRBJ2-5; size: -; V: TRBV2; D: -; CDR3: CASSEGGYETQYF; DNA: TGTGCCAGCAGTGAGGGGGGTTACGAGACCCAGTACTTC
J: TRBJ1-5; size: -; V: TRBV4-1; D: -; CDR3: CASSQEVAGFSQPQHF; DNA: TGCGCCAGCAGCCAAGAAGTTGCAGGTTTCAGTCAGCCCCAGCATTTT
J: TRBJ2-3; size: -; V: TRBV7-7; D: TRBD2; CDR3: CASSFRGGAGDTQYF; DNA: TGTGCTAGCAGCTTCCGCGGGGGGGCCGGGGATACGCAGTATTTT
J: TRBJ2-7; size: -; V: TRBV19; D: -; CDR3: CASSISGPGNEQYF; DNA: TGTGCCAGTAGTATCTCGGGGCCCGGGAACGAGCAGTACTTC
J: TRBJ2-3; size: -; V: TRBV6-5; D: -; CDR3: CASRAGRTQYF; DNA: TGTGCCAGCAGGGCGGGGCGTACGCAGTATTTT
J: TRBJ2-1; size: -; V: TRBV11-2; D: -; CDR3: CASSLGAVGTGRAEQFF; DNA: TGTGCCAGCAGCTTGGGGGCAGTTGGGACCGGTCGGGCTGAGCAGTTCTTC